This T cell receptor beta chain was documented in a study of siplizumab effects on memory and regulatory T cells. Libraries were prepared by immunoSEQ multiplex PCR; TCRdb keeps only in-frame clonotypes and omits some of them. The data hold over 100,000 clones, with 92% observed a single time. Per the germline V gene, CDR1 is SGHNT and CDR2 is YYREEE (reference sequence). The length of the CDR3 is 20 residues. V was clipped by 0 bases and J by 5 bases, with 28 bases between them. The sequence was obtained from a human donor in good health. The chain employs TRBV5-4 and TRBJ2-3, with D tentatively TRBD1 (6 bases). The specimen sequenced was CD4+ T cells sorted from blood. CDR3 bases: TGTGCCAGCAGCTTGGTTTGGTCCCGAGGTCAAGGGGGTGAGCGAGATACGCAGTATTTT. This codes for CASSLVWSRGQGGERDTQYF.